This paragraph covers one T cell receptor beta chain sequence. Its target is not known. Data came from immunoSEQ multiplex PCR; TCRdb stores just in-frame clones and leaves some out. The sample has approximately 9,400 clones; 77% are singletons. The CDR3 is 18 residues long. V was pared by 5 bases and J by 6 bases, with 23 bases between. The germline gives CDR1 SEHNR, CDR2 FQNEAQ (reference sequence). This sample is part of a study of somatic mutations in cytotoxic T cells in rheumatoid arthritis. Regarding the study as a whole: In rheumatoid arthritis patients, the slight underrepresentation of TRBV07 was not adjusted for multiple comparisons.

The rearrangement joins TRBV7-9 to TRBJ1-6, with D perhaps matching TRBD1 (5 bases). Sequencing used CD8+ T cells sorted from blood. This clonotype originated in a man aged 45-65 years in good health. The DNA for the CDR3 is TGTGCCAGCAGCAACGCGACAGAGGACCCCCCCCCTAATTCACCCCTCCACTTT. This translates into CASSNATEDPPPNSPLHF.